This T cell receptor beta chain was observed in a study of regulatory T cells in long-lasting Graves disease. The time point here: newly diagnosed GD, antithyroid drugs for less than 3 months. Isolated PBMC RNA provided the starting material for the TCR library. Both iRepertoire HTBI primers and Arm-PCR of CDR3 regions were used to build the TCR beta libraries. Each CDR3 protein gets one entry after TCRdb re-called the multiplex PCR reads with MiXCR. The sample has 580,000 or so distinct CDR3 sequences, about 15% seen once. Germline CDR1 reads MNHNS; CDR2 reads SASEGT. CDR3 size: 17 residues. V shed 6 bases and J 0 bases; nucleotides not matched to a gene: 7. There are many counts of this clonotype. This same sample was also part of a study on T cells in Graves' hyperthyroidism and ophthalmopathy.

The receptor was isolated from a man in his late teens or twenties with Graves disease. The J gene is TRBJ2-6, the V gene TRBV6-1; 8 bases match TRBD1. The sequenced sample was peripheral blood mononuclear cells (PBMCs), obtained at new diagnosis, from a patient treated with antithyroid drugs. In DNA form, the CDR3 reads TGTGCCAGCAGAGCAGGGGGCTACTCCTCTGGGGCCAACGTCCTGACTTTC. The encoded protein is CASRAGGYSSGANVLTF.